The sequence of this T cell receptor beta chain was determined in a study of shared clonotypes between healthy human individuals. This CDR3 spans 15 amino acids. V was clipped by 4 bases and J by 3 bases; unmatched bases: 3. Germline V gene lookup returns CDR1 KGHSH and CDR2 LQKENI. Several immunoSEQ plates held equal portions of the genomic DNA taken from each subset. TCRdb's table, derived via immunoSEQ multiplex PCR, lists solely in-frame clones and lacks some. The table has about half a million clones, approximately 82% seen once; the top ten hold around 11%. This receptor was taken from a woman in her thirties or forties in good health. Some clones in this sample may be carry-over from other donors' samples. The gene calls are TRBV18 and TRBJ2-2; 9 bases are shared with TRBD1. The sample was PBMCs. The CDR3 reads CASSLRTGDTGELFF. CDR3 in DNA: TGTGCCAGCTCACTCCGGACAGGGGACACCGGGGAGCTGTTTTTT.